One and the same sample provided the 22 T cell receptor beta chains below, sequenced in a study of graft-versus-host responses after intestinal transplantation. These receptors' targets are unknown. Some clones are missing from TCRdb's copy, which holds only in-frame ones; the method was immunoSEQ multiplex PCR. The sample records more than 65,000 clones, roughly nine tenths being singletons. The source material was unstimulated CD4+ T cells sorted from spleen or lymph node cells, sampled before intestinal transplant. Source of these receptors: a human donor who received an intestinal transplant.

This sequence joins TRBV5-1 and TRBJ2-1; 8 bases are a match to TRBD1. Germline CDR1 is SGHRS and CDR2 is YFSETQ. V lost 4 bases and J lost 3; bases outside the gene matches: 6. The CDR3 has 15 amino acids. CDR3: CASSLTGTGYNEQFF. In DNA form, the CDR3 reads TGCGCCAGCAGCCTCACCGGGACAGGCTACAATGAGCAGTTCTTC.

V is TRBV2 and J is TRBJ2-1; D might be TRBD2 (5 bases). Germline V gene sequence: CDR1 SNHLY, CDR2 FYNNEI. V was cut by 7 bases and J by 6 bases, with 10 bases left in between. The CDR3 runs to 12 residues. In DNA form, the CDR3 reads TGTGCCAGCAAGGTAGCGACCAATGAGCAGTTCTTC. It specifies CASKVATNEQFF. The entire variable domain, with the rest obtained from reference TRBV2 and TRBJ2-1, is as follows: EPEVTQTPSHQVTQMGQEVILRCVPISNHLYFYWYRQILGQKVEFLVSFYNNEISEKSEIFDDQFSVERPDGSNFTLKIRSTKLEDSAMYFCASKVATNEQFFGPGTRLTVL.

V usage is TRBV11-3 and J usage is TRBJ2-6; 8 bases map to TRBD1. There are 18 residues in the CDR3. V was clipped by 5 bases and J by 4 bases; unmatched bases: 13. Germline values: CDR1 SGHNT, CDR2 YENEEA. In DNA form, the CDR3 reads TGTGCCAGCAGCCCCGGACAGGGATCAACGCGGGGGGCCAACGTCCTGACTTTC. It specifies CASSPGQGSTRGANVLTF.

The chain uses TRBV7-8 and TRBJ2-1, with a tentative D call TRBD2 (6 bases). CDR3 size: 16 residues. The V gene's germline CDR1 is SGHVS and CDR2 FQNEAQ. V lost 5 bases, J lost 9 bases, and 23 bases lay in between. The CDR3 sequence is CASSPTGAGPVSEQFF. In DNA, the CDR3 is TGTGCCAGCAGCCCCACGGGCGCGGGGCCTGTCAGTGAGCAGTTCTTC.

This rearrangement joins TRBV6-1 to TRBJ1-5; a possible D gene is TRBD1 (5 bases). Germline V CDR1 and CDR2: MNHNS, SASEGT. The CDR3 runs to 13 residues. Trimming left V 8 bases short and J 6 bases short, with 14 bases between. CDR3 bases: TGTGCCAGCGGACGTACGGGGGGTCAGCCCCAGCATTTT. This translates into CASGRTGGQPQHF.

This rearrangement joins TRBV28 to TRBJ2-5, with 9 bases identical to TRBD2. The DNA matches TRBJ2-7 better at its end, which makes the J call doubtful. This CDR3 spans 13 amino acids. The germline V gene has CDR1 MDHEN and CDR2 SYDVKM. The CDR3 sequence is CASGAGGPYEQYF. The CDR3 DNA sequence: TGTGCCAGCGGGGCGGGGGGGCCCTACGAGCAGTACTTC.

This chain connects TRBV4-1 to TRBJ2-1; 8 nucleotides agree with TRBD2. Germline V gene lookup returns CDR1 MGHRA and CDR2 YSYEKL. Germline trimming cut 4 bases from V and 9 bases from J; bases unmatched to any gene: 5. The CDR3 sequence is 13 residues long. CDR3 sequence (DNA): TGCGCCAGCAGCCGAGGACTAGCAAGTGAGCAGTTCTTC. This gives the protein CASSRGLASEQFF.

This chain connects TRBV6-5 to TRBJ2-2; 8 bases agree with TRBD2. In germline, CDR1 is MNHEY, CDR2 SVGAGI. The CDR3 totals 14 residues. Germline trimming cut 8 bases from V and 1 base from J; bases unmatched to any gene: 3. The CDR3 nucleotides read TGTGCCAGCTCCAGCGGGGGGAACACCGGGGAGCTGTTTTTT. This translates into CASSSGGNTGELFF.

V and J are TRBV18 and TRBJ1-6; TRBD1 agrees at 7 bases. The germline gives CDR1 KGHSH, CDR2 LQKENI. This CDR3 region has 15 residues. V gave up 3 bases and J gave up 8 bases; unmatched junction bases: 7. CDR3 amino acids: CASSPTGAGDSPLHF. In DNA form, the CDR3 reads TGTGCCAGCTCACCCACAGGGGCAGGGGATTCACCCCTCCACTTT.

This sequence joins TRBV30 and TRBJ1-4; D call uncertain. The CDR3 consists of 16 residues. The V gene lost 0 bases and the J gene lost 8 bases, with 19 bases spanning the gap. Germline loops: CDR1 GTSNPN, CDR2 SVGIG (reference sequence). CDR3 in amino acids: CAWSVGRIHTTEKLFF. CDR3 DNA sequence: TGTGCCTGGAGTGTGGGGAGAATTCATACGACGGAAAAACTGTTTTTT.

The DNA of the CDR3 is TGTGCCAGCAGCGGTGGCTTGGTATATGGCTACACCTTC. Amino acids: CASSGGLVYGYTF. The V and J genes are TRBV9 and TRBJ1-2; D not certain. V was shortened by 3 bases and J by 5 bases, with 11 bases between the two germline ends. The CDR3 totals 13 residues. From germline, CDR1 is SGDLS and CDR2 YYNGEE.

A single count supports this clone. The chain uses TRBV14 and TRBJ1-1, with a weak D call TRBD1 (5 bases). The germline CDR1 and CDR2 sequences are SGHDN and FVKESK. Trimming pared 1 base from V and 3 bases from J, leaving 21 bases between. This CDR3 has 18 amino acids. The CDR3 DNA is TGTGCCAGCAGCCAAGTATCGGGCAGGGCAAGGTCCGACACTGAAGCTTTCTTT. Amino acids: CASSQVSGRARSDTEAFF.

V and J are TRBV5-1 and TRBJ2-1; TRBD2 matches at 7 bases. V shed 0 bases, J shed 13 bases, and the junction held 10 bases outside the gene matches. The germline V gene has CDR1 SGHRS and CDR2 YFSETQ. CDR3 length equals 14 residues. The CDR3 DNA is TGCGCCAGCAGCTTGGGTGTTCTAGCGGAGCGCCAGTTCTTC. This encodes CASSLGVLAERQFF.

The chain links TRBV19 to TRBJ2-1; TRBD2 aligns across 8 bases. In germline, CDR1 is LNHDA, CDR2 SQIVND (reference sequence). The CDR3 length is 15 residues. Germline trimming cut 4 bases from V and 6 bases from J; bases unmatched to any gene: 8. The CDR3: CASSKGLVGGNEQFF. CDR3 coding DNA: TGTGCCAGTAGTAAGGGACTAGTGGGGGGCAATGAGCAGTTCTTC.

The V gene is TRBV30, the J gene TRBJ1-2, with D maybe TRBD1 (6 bases). This CDR3 has 15 amino acids. Per germline, CDR1 GTSNPN and CDR2 SVGIG (reference sequence). V lost 1 base, J lost 6 bases, and 18 bases lay in between. The CDR3 loop is CAWSARQVLRNGYTF. The CDR3 DNA sequence: TGTGCCTGGAGTGCTCGACAGGTTTTGAGAAATGGCTACACCTTC. Full variable domain (remainder filled in from reference TRBV30 and TRBJ1-2): SQTIHQWPATLVQPVGSPLSLECTVEGTSNPNLYWYRQAAGRGLQLLFYSVGIGQISSEVPQNLSASRPQDRQFILSSKKLLLSDSGFYLCAWSARQVLRNGYTFGSGTRLTVV.

This clone appeared once. The chain employs TRBV29-1 and TRBJ2-1, with 11 bases aligning to TRBD2. In germline, CDR1 is SQVTM, CDR2 ANQGSEA. Trimming at V came to 6 bases and at J to 1 base, leaving 11 bases not matched to a gene. This CDR3 contains 17 residues. The CDR3 sequence is CSVFSGRDRLSYNEQFF. The CDR3 coding sequence is TGCAGCGTGTTTAGCGGGAGGGACCGTCTTTCCTACAATGAGCAGTTCTTC.

J is TRBJ1-2 and V is TRBV5-1; TRBD1 is a possible D gene (5 bases). The CDR3 spans 11 residues. CDR1 and CDR2 (germline): SGHRS, YFSETQ. Deletions cut 5 bases from V and 8 bases from J, with 10 bases between. The CDR3 coding sequence is TGCGCCAGCAGTCGGGGGGAAGGCTACACCTTC. This gives the protein CASSRGEGYTF.

The gene calls are TRBV29-1 and TRBJ2-5; 12 positions match TRBD2. The V and J ends lost 5 bases and 5 bases, in that order; junction bases with no gene match: 6. Looked up from germline, CDR1 is SQVTM and CDR2 is ANQGSEA. The CDR3 is made up of 14 amino acids. CDR3: CSVSLAGGRETQYF. The CDR3 DNA reads TGCAGCGTTTCTCTAGCGGGGGGGCGGGAGACCCAGTACTTC.

The chain uses TRBV11-2 and TRBJ1-5, with no clear D. V lost 1 base to trimming and J lost 1 base, with 8 bases between them. CDR3 length equals 15 residues. Germline V lookup: CDR1 SGHAT, CDR2 FQNNGV. The CDR3 here is CASSLAGLSNQPQHF. The CDR3 nucleotides are TGTGCCAGCAGCTTAGCTGGGCTGAGCAATCAGCCCCAGCATTTT.

The chain couples TRBV28 to TRBJ1-5, with 7 bases fitting TRBD1. This CDR3 is 16 amino acids long. With 6 bases clipped from V and 0 bases from J, the junction kept 8 bases outside the gene matches. Germline V gene sequence: CDR1 MDHEN, CDR2 SYDVKM. In DNA, the CDR3 is TGTGCCAGCAGGCCCAGGGGGGCGATTAGCAATCAGCCCCAGCATTTT. Residues: CASRPRGAISNQPQHF.

The genes are TRBV5-4 and TRBJ2-7; D gene ambiguous. This CDR3 comprises 13 residues. V was trimmed by 2 bases and J by 2 bases, leaving 8 bases between them. CDR1 and CDR2 from the germline V gene are SGHNT and YYREEE (reference sequence). The CDR3 DNA is TGTGCCAGCAGCTTTCCGGGTCCCTACGAGCAGTACTTC. Translating it yields CASSFPGPYEQYF.

This clone was counted a single time. Here the CDR3 reads CASSPDTGLAGEVGGTQYF. For the CDR3, the DNA is TGTGCCAGCTCACCGGATACCGGACTAGCGGGAGAAGTAGGCGGGACCCAGTACTTC. The chain couples TRBV18 to TRBJ2-5, with 13 bases lining up with TRBD2. With 3 bases clipped from V and 7 bases from J, the junction kept 17 bases outside the gene matches. CDR1 KGHSH and CDR2 LQKENI come from the germline V gene. The CDR3 sequence is 19 residues long.